This entry lists 30 T cell receptor beta chains sequenced from one sample in a study of T cell responses to AZD1222 COVID-19 vaccine. TCRdb keeps only in-frame clones here, not all; method: immunoSEQ multiplex PCR. The sample has about 78,000 clones, roughly 87% seen once. The sample consisted of peripheral blood, taken on day 0 of AZD1222 vaccination. Receptor source: an adult in good health.

This clone has a single count. The chain recombines TRBV25-1 with TRBJ1-2; D gene ambiguous. The length of the CDR3 is 12 residues. Deletions cut 2 bases from V and 6 bases from J, with 7 bases between. Germline-derived CDR1 and CDR2 are MGHDK and SYGVNS. This chain's CDR3 is CASSEGVNGYTF. In DNA, the CDR3 is TGTGCCAGCAGTGAAGGGGTGAATGGCTACACCTTC.

V and J are TRBV10-3 and TRBJ2-5; 10 bases are shared with TRBD2. Germline CDR1 and CDR2: ENHRY and SYGVKD. There are 17 residues in the CDR3. The CDR3 DNA reads as TGTGCAATCGGAGCCGGGACTAGCGAGCGGAAGGAAGAGACCCAGTACTTC. It is translated as CAIGAGTSERKEETQYF.

The table lists this clone with a few counts. This chain connects TRBV28 to TRBJ2-1, with TRBD1 matching 10 bases. This CDR3 is 15 amino acids long. Trimming removed 5 bases from V and 8 bases from J; junction bases left unmatched: 9. Germline loops: CDR1 MDHEN, CDR2 SYDVKM. DNA of the CDR3: TGTGCCAGCAGTCCAACGACAGGGGGCAGCGATGAGCAGTTCTTC. Translated: CASSPTTGGSDEQFF.

This clone occurred a few times. This chain links TRBV19 with TRBJ1-5, with 10 bases fitting TRBD1. Germline V lookup: CDR1 LNHDA, CDR2 SQIVND (reference sequence). V lost 5 bases to trimming and J lost 6 bases; unmatched junction nucleotides: 4. CDR3 length: 14 amino acids. In DNA form, the CDR3 reads TGTGCCAGTAGTGTGACAGGGGGCTCTCAGCCCCAGCATTTT. Its translation: CASSVTGGSQPQHF.

This clone was seen a handful of times. The genes are TRBV13 and TRBJ2-5, with D uncertain. V dropped 1 base and J dropped 3 bases, with 6 bases sitting between them. The CDR3 totals 13 residues. Germline assignment: CDR1 PRHDT and CDR2 FYEKMQ (reference sequence). CDR3 region: CASSLESEETQYF. DNA of the CDR3: TGTGCCAGCAGCTTAGAGTCAGAAGAGACCCAGTACTTC.

The rearrangement links TRBV10-3 to TRBJ2-7; D gene ambiguous. V lost 2 bases and J lost 5, with 7 bases in between. Germline lookup yields CDR1 ENHRY and CDR2 SYGVKD. The CDR3 sequence is 12 residues long. The chain's CDR3 is CAISEPPHEQYF. The CDR3 DNA reads TGTGCCATCAGTGAGCCCCCCCACGAGCAGTACTTC.

The V and J genes are TRBV27 and TRBJ1-1, with TRBD1 as a possible D gene (5 bases). CDR1 MNHEY and CDR2 SMNVEV come from the germline V gene (reference sequence). V lost 6 bases and J 5 bases, leaving 16 bases between the germline ends. This CDR3 is 14 amino acids long. CDR3 DNA sequence: TGTGCCAGCAGCTGGAGGGACCCCTATACTGAAGCTTTCTTT. This sequence encodes CASSWRDPYTEAFF.

The chain couples TRBV5-4 to TRBJ1-2; TRBD1 is a possible D gene (6 bases). Trimming left V 4 bases short and J 4 bases short, with 17 bases between. The CDR3 is made up of 15 amino acids. Germline CDR1 is SGHNT and CDR2 is YYREEE (reference sequence). The CDR3 DNA reads as TGTGCCAGCAGCCCTACTGTCACAGGGAGCTATGGCTACACCTTC. Translating it yields CASSPTVTGSYGYTF.

The genes are TRBV9 and TRBJ1-2, with D maybe TRBD1 (5 bases). This CDR3 spans 14 amino acids. Trimming removed 0 bases from V and 6 bases from J, with 12 bases in between. Germline-derived CDR1 and CDR2 are SGDLS and YYNGEE. As DNA, the CDR3 is TGTGCCAGCAGCGTAGAGAGGGGAGTCGATGGCTACACCTTC. Translating gives CASSVERGVDGYTF. The variable domain in full, with the rest retrieved from reference TRBV9 and TRBJ1-2, is DSGVTQTPKHLITATGQRVTLRCSPRSGDLSVYWYQQSLDQGLQFLIQYYNGEERAKGNILERFSAQQFPDLHSELNLSSLELGDSALYFCASSVERGVDGYTFGSGTRLTVV.

This clone was seen just once. V is TRBV28 and J is TRBJ2-7; the D gene could be TRBD1 or TRBD2 (5 bases each). V lost 10 bases to trimming and J lost 2 bases, with 21 bases between them. The germline V gene encodes CDR1 MDHEN and CDR2 SYDVKM. This CDR3 has 15 amino acids. The CDR3 reads CATAYMGTGTYEQYF. In DNA, the CDR3 is TGTGCCACAGCCTACATGGGGACGGGGACCTACGAGCAGTACTTC. The variable domain in full, with the rest retrieved from reference TRBV28 and TRBJ2-7, is DVKVTQSSRYLVKRTGEKVFLECVQDMDHENMFWYRQDPGLGLRLIYFSYDVKMKEKGDIPEGYSVSREKKERFSLILESASTNQTSMYLCATAYMGTGTYEQYFGPGTRLTVT.

The chain has TRBV2 and TRBJ1-6; perhaps TRBD1 as D (5 bases). CDR1 is SNHLY, CDR2 FYNNEI, per germline. This CDR3 has 17 residues. Trimming left V 4 bases short and J 7 bases short, with 20 bases between. The CDR3: CASSGVWDGRLNSPLHF. The CDR3 bases are TGTGCCAGCAGTGGGGTGTGGGACGGACGTTTAAATTCACCCCTCCACTTT.

The chain is built from TRBV2 and TRBJ1-6, with no clear D. CDR1 and CDR2 (germline): SNHLY, FYNNEI. This CDR3 has 12 amino acids. V lost 1 base to trimming and J lost 9 bases, with 4 bases between them. The CDR3: CASSEVTSPLHF. The CDR3 DNA reads as TGTGCCAGCAGTGAAGTAACTTCACCCCTCCACTTT.

This chain connects TRBV6-1 to TRBJ1-4, with D unresolved. In germline, CDR1 is MNHNS, CDR2 SASEGT. V shed 1 base and J shed 6 bases, with 9 bases lying between them. This CDR3 is built from 14 residues. This CDR3 reads CASSEVLGDEKLFF. CDR3 DNA: TGTGCCAGCAGTGAAGTGTTGGGTGATGAAAAACTGTTTTTT.

V usage is TRBV2 and J usage is TRBJ2-5; the match to TRBD1 covers 8 bases. Germline V gene sequence: CDR1 SNHLY, CDR2 FYNNEI. The CDR3 loop spans 16 amino acids. With 7 bases clipped from V and 5 bases from J, the junction kept 15 bases outside the gene matches. CDR3 DNA sequence: TGTGCCAGCACCCGAGGCGGTTCAGGGGGCAGGGAGACCCAGTACTTC. Translating it yields CASTRGGSGGRETQYF.

CDR3 region: CTSRVAGLAGDCLAEQYF. CDR3 coding DNA: TGCACCAGCAGAGTCGCAGGACTAGCGGGAGACTGTTTAGCCGAGCAGTACTTC. This sequence joins TRBV1 and TRBJ2-7; whether TRBD2, the table's D call, matches the DNA was not checked. TRBV1 is classified as a pseudogene. This CDR3 contains 18 residues.

This clone is a singleton in its sample. V gene TRBV9 combines with J gene TRBJ2-6, with D perhaps given as TRBD1 or TRBD2 (6 bases each). Trimming removed 7 bases at V and 2 bases at J, with 13 bases between. Germline loops: CDR1 SGDLS, CDR2 YYNGEE. The length of the CDR3 is 15 residues. For the CDR3, the DNA is TGTGCCAGCTCCCAAGGGGGGCCTGGGGCCAACGTCCTGACTTTC. It codes for CASSQGGPGANVLTF.

This rearrangement joins TRBV7-9 to TRBJ1-6, with D possibly matching TRBD1 (5 bases). Trimming removed 4 bases at V and 10 bases at J, with 14 bases between. Germline-derived CDR1 and CDR2 are SEHNR and FQNEAQ (reference sequence). The CDR3 loop spans 14 amino acids. The CDR3 reads CASSSSTGGSPLHF. CDR3 bases: TGTGCCAGCAGCTCTTCTACAGGAGGCTCACCCCTCCACTTT.

CDR3 in amino acids: CASSPAPLAGGPYEQYF. The CDR3 nucleotides are TGTGCCAGTAGTCCGGCGCCGCTAGCGGGAGGGCCCTACGAGCAGTACTTC. The rearrangement links TRBV19 to TRBJ2-7; TRBD2 aligns across 12 bases. Germline assignment: CDR1 LNHDA and CDR2 SQIVND (reference sequence). Trimming removed 5 bases from V and 2 bases from J; junction bases left unmatched: 10. There are 17 residues in the CDR3.

The chain recombines TRBV7-9 with TRBJ1-5; 10 bases are shared with TRBD1. This CDR3 is built from 16 residues. Per the germline V gene, CDR1 is SEHNR and CDR2 is FQNEAQ (reference sequence). V shed 6 bases and J 6 bases; nucleotides not matched to a gene: 11. CDR3 residues: CASSPSTGGVGQPQHF. CDR3 in DNA: TGTGCCAGCAGTCCCTCGACAGGGGGCGTGGGTCAGCCCCAGCATTTT.

The chain combines TRBV7-2 with TRBJ1-6; unclear D gene. Trimming shortened V by 1 base and J by 6 bases, and 10 bases separated the two germline ends. The CDR3 runs 15 residues. Germline CDR1 is SGHTA and CDR2 is FQGNSA. CDR3 sequence (DNA): TGTGCCAGCAGCTTAGTCGGTCCTCCTAATTCACCCCTCCACTTT. Translation gives CASSLVGPPNSPLHF. The full variable domain, rest sourced from reference TRBV7-2 and TRBJ1-6, is GAGVSQSPSNKVTEKGKDVELRCDPISGHTALYWYRQSLGQGLEFLIYFQGNSAPDKSGLPSDRFSAERTGGSVSTLTIQRTQQEDSAVYLCASSLVGPPNSPLHFGNGTRLTVT.

This clone was recorded only once. This sequence joins TRBV19 and TRBJ2-7; 7 bases match TRBD1. V shed 7 bases and J 3 bases; nucleotides not matched to a gene: 12. Germline-derived CDR1 and CDR2 are LNHDA and SQIVND (reference sequence). The CDR3 is 15 residues long. The CDR3 loop reads CASTLRGQGDYEQYF. The CDR3 region has the DNA TGTGCCAGTACCCTAAGGGGTCAGGGGGACTACGAGCAGTACTTC.

The chain employs TRBV11-3 and TRBJ1-3; 7 bases fit TRBD1. V lost 5 bases to trimming and J lost 0 bases; unmatched junction nucleotides: 4. Germline CDR1 reads SGHNT; CDR2 reads YENEEA. The CDR3 sequence is 15 residues long. CDR3 nucleotides: TGTGCCAGCAGCAAACAGGGGCCCTCTGGAAACACCATATATTTT. Protein product: CASSKQGPSGNTIYF.

The rearrangement links TRBV12-3 or TRBV12-4 to TRBJ1-2; D uncertain. This CDR3 spans 12 amino acids. Trimming pared 6 bases from V and 8 bases from J, leaving 13 bases between. CDR3 sequence: CASRPPTSGYTF. The DNA of the CDR3 is TGTGCCAGCAGGCCACCCACGAGCGGCTACACCTTC.

The V gene is TRBV10-3, the J gene TRBJ2-3, with TRBD1 matching over 10 bases. This CDR3 region has 14 residues. Germline V CDR1 and CDR2: ENHRY, SYGVKD. V was pared by 5 bases and J by 6 bases, with 5 bases of the junction left unmatched. CDR3 amino acids: CAISRTGGADTQYF. For the CDR3, the DNA is TGTGCCATCAGTAGGACAGGGGGAGCGGATACGCAGTATTTT.

The chain recombines TRBV10-2 with TRBJ1-6, with TRBD1 matching 7 bases. CDR3 length: 18 amino acids. The germline CDR1 and CDR2 sequences are WSHSY and SAAADI. The junction had 11 bases not matched to a gene; V was cut back by 2 bases and J by 4 bases. CDR3 coding DNA: TGCGCCAGCAGTGAGCCCCAAGTGAGGGACAGTTATAATTCACCCCTCCACTTT. Translated: CASSEPQVRDSYNSPLHF.

This clone was found once. The chain joins TRBV18 to TRBJ2-3, with D unresolved. The CDR3 covers 11 residues. The V end lost 6 bases, the J end lost 3 bases, and 4 bases lay between the germline ends. Germline V CDR1 and CDR2: KGHSH, LQKENI. The CDR3 spells CASSQTDTQYF. DNA of the CDR3: TGTGCCAGCTCGCAGACAGATACGCAGTATTTT.

The V call is TRBV6-5, the J call TRBJ2-5, with TRBD2 matching over 8 bases. V gave up 0 bases and J gave up 6 bases; unmatched junction bases: 6. Germline lookup yields CDR1 MNHEY and CDR2 SVGAGI. The CDR3 contains 15 residues. The CDR3 loop is CASSYSREAAQTQYF. CDR3 sequence (DNA): TGTGCCAGCAGTTACTCGCGGGAGGCGGCTCAGACCCAGTACTTC.

V is TRBV3-1 (or the pseudogene TRBV3-2) and J is TRBJ1-2; D unclear. Germline values: CDR1 LGHDT, CDR2 YNNKEL (reference sequence). The CDR3 is 16 amino acids. Trimming removed 1 base from V and 0 bases from J, with 12 bases in between. CDR3 amino acids: CASSQVGSGSNYGYTF. The CDR3 coding sequence is TGTGCCAGCAGCCAAGTAGGGAGCGGGTCTAACTATGGCTACACCTTC.

This sequence joins TRBV18 and TRBJ1-5, with D perhaps TRBD1 (5 bases). CDR1 and CDR2 (germline): KGHSH, LQKENI. The CDR3 is 15 amino acids. Between the trimmed V and J ends, which lost 3 bases and 0 bases, there was a span of 9 bases. CDR3 loop: CASSPRGDSNQPQHF. The CDR3 DNA reads TGTGCCAGCTCACCTCGGGGGGATAGCAATCAGCCCCAGCATTTT.

This chain connects TRBV27 to TRBJ2-7, with 8 bases identical to TRBD1. Germline values: CDR1 MNHEY, CDR2 SMNVEV (reference sequence). CDR3 size: 13 residues. With V trimmed by 2 bases and J by 12 bases, 9 bases remained unmatched. The CDR3 DNA reads TGTGCCAGCAGTTTAAGGGACAGGAGTGCCCGGTACTTC. Protein: CASSLRDRSARYF.